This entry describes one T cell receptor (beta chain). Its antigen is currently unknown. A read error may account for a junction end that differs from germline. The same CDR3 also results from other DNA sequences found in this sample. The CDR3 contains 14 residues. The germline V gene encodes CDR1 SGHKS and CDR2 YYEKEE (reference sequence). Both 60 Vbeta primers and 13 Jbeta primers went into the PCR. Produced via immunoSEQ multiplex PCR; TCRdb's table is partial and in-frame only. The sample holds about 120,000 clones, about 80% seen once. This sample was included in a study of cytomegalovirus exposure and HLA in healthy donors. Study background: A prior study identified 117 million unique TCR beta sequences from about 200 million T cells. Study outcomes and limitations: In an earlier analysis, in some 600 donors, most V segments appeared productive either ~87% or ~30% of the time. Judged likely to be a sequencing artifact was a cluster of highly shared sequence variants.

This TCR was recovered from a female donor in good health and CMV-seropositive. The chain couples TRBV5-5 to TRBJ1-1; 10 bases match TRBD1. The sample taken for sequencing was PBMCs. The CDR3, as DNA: TGCGCCAGCAGTTCGACAGGGGGCAACACTGAAGCTTTCTTT. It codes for CASSSTGGNTEAFF. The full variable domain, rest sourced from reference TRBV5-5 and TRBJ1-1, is DAGVTQSPTHLIKTRGQQVTLRCSPISGHKSVSWYQQVLGQGPQFIFQYYEKEERGRGNFPDRFSARQFPNYSSELNVNALLLGDSALYLCASSSTGGNTEAFFGQGTRLTVV.